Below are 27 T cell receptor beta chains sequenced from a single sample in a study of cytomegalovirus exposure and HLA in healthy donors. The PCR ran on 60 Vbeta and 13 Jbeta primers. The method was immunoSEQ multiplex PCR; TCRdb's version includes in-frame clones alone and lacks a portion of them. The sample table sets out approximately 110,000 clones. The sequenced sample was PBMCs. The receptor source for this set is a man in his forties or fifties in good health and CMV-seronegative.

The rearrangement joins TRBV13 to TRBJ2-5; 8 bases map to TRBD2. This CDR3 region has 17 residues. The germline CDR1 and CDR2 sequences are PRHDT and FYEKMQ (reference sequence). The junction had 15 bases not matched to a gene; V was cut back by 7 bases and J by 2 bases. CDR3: CASNLLSGRWGQETQYF. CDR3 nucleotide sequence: TGTGCCAGCAACCTATTGAGCGGGAGATGGGGTCAAGAGACCCAGTACTTC.

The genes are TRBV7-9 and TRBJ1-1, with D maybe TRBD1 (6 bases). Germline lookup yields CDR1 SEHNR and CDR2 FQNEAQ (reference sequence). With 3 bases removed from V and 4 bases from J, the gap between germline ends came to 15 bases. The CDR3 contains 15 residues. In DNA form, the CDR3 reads TGTGCCAGCAGCTTCGAACAGGGTGGTAGCACTGAAGCTTTCTTT. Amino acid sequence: CASSFEQGGSTEAFF. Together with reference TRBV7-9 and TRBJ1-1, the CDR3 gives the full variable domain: DTGVSQNPRHKITKRGQNVTFRCDPISEHNRLYWYRQTLGQGPEFLTYFQNEAQLEKSRLLSDRFSAERPKGSFSTLEIQRTEQGDSAMYLCASSFEQGGSTEAFFGQGTRLTVV.

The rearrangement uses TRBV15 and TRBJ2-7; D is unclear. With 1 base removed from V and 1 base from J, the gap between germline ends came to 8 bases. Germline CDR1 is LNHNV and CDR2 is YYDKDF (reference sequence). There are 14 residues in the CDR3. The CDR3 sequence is CATSRGSLSYEQYF. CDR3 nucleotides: TGTGCCACCAGCAGAGGTAGTTTGTCCTACGAGCAGTACTTC.

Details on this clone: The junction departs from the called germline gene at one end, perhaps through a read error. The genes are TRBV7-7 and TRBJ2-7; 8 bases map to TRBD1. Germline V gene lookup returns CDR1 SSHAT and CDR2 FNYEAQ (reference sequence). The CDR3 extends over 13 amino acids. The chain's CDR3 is CASSKGQAYEQYF. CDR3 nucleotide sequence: TGTGCTAGCAGCAAGGGACAGGCCTACGAGCAGTACTTC.

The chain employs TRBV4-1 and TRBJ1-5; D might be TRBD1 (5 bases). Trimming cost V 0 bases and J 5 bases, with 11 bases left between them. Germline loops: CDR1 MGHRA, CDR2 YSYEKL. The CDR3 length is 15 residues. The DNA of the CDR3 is TGCGCCAGCAGCCAAGATGGGGCCGGCTATCAGCCCCAGCATTTT. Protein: CASSQDGAGYQPQHF.

The CDR3 protein is CASSLGTANRNEKLFF. CDR3 nucleotides: TGTGCCAGCAGCTTAGGAACCGCTAACAGAAATGAAAAACTGTTTTTT. The V gene is TRBV11-2, the J gene TRBJ1-4; D remains unclear. There are 16 residues in the CDR3. V was pared by 1 base and J by 5 bases, with 14 bases between. CDR1 is SGHAT, CDR2 FQNNGV, per germline.

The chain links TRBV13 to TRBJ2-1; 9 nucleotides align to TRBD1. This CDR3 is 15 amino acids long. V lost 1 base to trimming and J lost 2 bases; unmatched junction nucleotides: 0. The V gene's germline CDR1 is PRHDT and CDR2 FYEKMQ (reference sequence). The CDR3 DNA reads TGTGCCAGCAGCTTAGACAGGGGGCCCTACAATGAGCAGTTCTTC. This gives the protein CASSLDRGPYNEQFF.

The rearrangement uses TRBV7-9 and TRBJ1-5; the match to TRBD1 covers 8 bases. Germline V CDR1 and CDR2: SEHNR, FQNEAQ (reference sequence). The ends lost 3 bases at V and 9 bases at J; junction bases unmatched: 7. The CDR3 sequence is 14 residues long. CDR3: CASSFGQGTWPQHF. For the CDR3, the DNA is TGTGCCAGCAGCTTTGGACAGGGTACATGGCCCCAGCATTTT.

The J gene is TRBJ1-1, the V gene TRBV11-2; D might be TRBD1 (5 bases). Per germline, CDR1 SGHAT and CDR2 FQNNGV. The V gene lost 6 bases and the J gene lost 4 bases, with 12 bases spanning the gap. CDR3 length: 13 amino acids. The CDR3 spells CASSRVGGTEAFF. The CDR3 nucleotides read TGTGCCAGCAGTAGGGTGGGGGGCACTGAAGCTTTCTTT. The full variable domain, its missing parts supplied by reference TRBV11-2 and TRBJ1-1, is EAGVAQSPRYKIIEKRQSVAFWCNPISGHATLYWYQQILGQGPKLLIQFQNNGVVDDSQLPKDRFSAERLKGVDSTLKIQPAKLEDSAVYLCASSRVGGTEAFFGQGTRLTVV.

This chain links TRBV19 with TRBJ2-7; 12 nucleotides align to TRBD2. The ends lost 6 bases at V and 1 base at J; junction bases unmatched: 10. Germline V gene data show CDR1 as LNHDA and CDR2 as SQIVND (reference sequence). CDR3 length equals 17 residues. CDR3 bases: TGTGCCAGTAGCCCACGGGGACTAGCGGGCCGATCCTACGAGCAGTACTTC. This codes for CASSPRGLAGRSYEQYF.

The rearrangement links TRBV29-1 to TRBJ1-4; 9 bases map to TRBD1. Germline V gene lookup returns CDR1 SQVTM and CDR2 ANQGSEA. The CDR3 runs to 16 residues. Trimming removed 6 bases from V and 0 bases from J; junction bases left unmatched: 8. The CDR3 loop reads CSVRSWTGATNEKLFF. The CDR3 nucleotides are TGCAGCGTACGAAGTTGGACAGGGGCAACTAATGAAAAACTGTTTTTT.

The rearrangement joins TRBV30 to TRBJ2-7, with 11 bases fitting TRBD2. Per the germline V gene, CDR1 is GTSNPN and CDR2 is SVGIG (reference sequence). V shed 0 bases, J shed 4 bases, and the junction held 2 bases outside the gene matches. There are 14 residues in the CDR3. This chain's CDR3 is CAWSVGTSGYEQYF. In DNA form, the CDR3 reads TGTGCCTGGAGTGTAGGGACTAGCGGTTACGAGCAGTACTTC.

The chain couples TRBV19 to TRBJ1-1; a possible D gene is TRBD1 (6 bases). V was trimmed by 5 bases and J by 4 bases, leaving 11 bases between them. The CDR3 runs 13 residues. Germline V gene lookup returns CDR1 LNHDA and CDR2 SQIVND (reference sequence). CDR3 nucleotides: TGTGCCAGTAGTGTAAGGGGGACCACTGAAGCTTTCTTT. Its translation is CASSVRGTTEAFF.

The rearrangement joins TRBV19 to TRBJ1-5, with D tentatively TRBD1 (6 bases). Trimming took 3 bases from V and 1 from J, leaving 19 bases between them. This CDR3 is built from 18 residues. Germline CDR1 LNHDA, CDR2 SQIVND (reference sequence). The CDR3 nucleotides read TGTGCCAGTAGTATTAAAGGGTCCGCCACAGGGAGCAATCAGCCCCAGCATTTT. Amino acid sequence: CASSIKGSATGSNQPQHF.

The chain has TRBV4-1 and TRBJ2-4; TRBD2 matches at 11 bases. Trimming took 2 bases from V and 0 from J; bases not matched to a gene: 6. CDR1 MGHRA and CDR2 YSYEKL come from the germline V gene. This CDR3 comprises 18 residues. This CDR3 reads CASSQLAGGILAKNIQYF. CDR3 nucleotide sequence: TGCGCCAGCAGCCAACTAGCGGGAGGAATACTAGCCAAAAACATTCAGTACTTC.

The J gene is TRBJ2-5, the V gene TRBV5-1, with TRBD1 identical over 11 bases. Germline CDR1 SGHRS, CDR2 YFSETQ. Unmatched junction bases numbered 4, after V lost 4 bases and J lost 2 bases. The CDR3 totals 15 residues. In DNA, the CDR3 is TGCGCCAGCAGCCACGGGACAGGGGGGCAAGAGACCCAGTACTTC. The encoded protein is CASSHGTGGQETQYF.

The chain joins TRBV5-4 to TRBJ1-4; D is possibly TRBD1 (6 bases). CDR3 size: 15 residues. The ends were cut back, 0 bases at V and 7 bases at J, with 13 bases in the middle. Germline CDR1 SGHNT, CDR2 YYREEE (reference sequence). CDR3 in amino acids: CASSLGGQGSEKLFF. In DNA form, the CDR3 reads TGTGCCAGCAGCTTGGGGGGGCAGGGGTCTGAAAAACTGTTTTTT.

CDR3 loop: CASGQTGGTGNTIYF. The CDR3 DNA reads TGCGCCAGCGGCCAAACAGGGGGCACTGGAAACACCATATATTTT. The chain joins TRBV5-1 to TRBJ1-3; 9 nucleotides align to TRBD1. Germline V gene data show CDR1 as SGHRS and CDR2 as YFSETQ. Unmatched junction bases numbered 7, after V lost 7 bases and J lost 2 bases. The CDR3 is 15 residues long.

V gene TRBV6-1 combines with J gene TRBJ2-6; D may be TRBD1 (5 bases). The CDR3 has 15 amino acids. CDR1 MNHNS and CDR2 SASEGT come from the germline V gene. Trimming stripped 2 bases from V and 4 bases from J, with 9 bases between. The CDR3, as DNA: TGTGCCAGCAGTGAACTGACAGTAGGGGCCAACGTCCTGACTTTC. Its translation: CASSELTVGANVLTF.

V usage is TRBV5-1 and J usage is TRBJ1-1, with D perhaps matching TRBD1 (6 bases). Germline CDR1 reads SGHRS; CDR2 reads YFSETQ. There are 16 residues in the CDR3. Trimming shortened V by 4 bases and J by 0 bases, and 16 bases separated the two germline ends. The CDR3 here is CASSQIAGTMNTEAFF. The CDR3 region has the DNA TGCGCCAGCAGCCAAATAGCCGGGACAATGAACACTGAAGCTTTCTTT.

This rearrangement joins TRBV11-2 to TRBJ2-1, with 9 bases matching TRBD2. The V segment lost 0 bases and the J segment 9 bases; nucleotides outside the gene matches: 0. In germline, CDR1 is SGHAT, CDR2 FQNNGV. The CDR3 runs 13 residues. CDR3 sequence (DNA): TGTGCCAGCAGCTTAGAACTAGCGGGTGAGCAGTTCTTC. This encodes CASSLELAGEQFF.

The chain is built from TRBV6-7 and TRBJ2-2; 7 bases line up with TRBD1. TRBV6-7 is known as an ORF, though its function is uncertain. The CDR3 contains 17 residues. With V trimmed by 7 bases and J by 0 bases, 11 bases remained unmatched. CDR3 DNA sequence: TGTGCCAGCAATTGCAACAGGGGCGTTACGAACACCGGGGAGCTGTTTTTT. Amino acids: CASNCNRGVTNTGELFF.

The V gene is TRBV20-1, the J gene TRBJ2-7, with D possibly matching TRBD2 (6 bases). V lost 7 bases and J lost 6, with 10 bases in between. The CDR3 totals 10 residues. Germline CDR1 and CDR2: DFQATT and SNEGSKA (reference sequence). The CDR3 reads CSGGGSEQYF. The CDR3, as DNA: TGCAGTGGGGGAGGTTCCGAGCAGTACTTC.

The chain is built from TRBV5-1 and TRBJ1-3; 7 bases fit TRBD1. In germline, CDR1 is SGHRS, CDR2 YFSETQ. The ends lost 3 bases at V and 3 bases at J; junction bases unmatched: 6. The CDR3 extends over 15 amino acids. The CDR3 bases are TGCGCCAGCAGCTCGGGACAGCTTCTTGGAAACACCATATATTTT. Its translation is CASSSGQLLGNTIYF.

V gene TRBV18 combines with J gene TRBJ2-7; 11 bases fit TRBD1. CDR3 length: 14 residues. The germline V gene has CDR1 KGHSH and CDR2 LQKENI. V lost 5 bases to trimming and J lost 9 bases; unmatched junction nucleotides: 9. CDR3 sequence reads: CASSESGTGGAQYF. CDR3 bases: TGTGCCAGCTCAGAATCCGGGACAGGGGGTGCGCAGTACTTC.

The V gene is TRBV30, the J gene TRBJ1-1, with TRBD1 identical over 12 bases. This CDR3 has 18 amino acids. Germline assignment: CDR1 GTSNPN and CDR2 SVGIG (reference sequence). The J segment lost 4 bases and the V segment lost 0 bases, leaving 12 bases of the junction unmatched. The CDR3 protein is CAWSVAFRDRGLGTEAFF. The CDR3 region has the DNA TGTGCCTGGAGTGTAGCTTTCCGGGACAGGGGGCTTGGCACTGAAGCTTTCTTT.

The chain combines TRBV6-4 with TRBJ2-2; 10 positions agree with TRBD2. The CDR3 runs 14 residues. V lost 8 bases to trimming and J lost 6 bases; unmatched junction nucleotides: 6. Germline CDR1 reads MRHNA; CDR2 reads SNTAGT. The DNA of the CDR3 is TGTGCCAGCCCGCTAGCGGGAGTACCCGGGGAGCTGTTTTTT. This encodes CASPLAGVPGELFF.